The 25 T cell receptor beta chains below come from one sample, sequenced in a study of blood T cell repertoires in COVID-19. Assay used: immunoSEQ multiplex PCR; TCRdb lists only in-frame clones, some missing. This table has a few hundred thousand clones, approximately 84% appearing once. The sequencing sample was made of PBMCs or T cells enriched from blood (not recorded which). These receptor sequences come from a man aged 50 to 59 who had recovered from COVID-19.

The chain links TRBV10-1 to TRBJ2-3; 8 bases match TRBD2. The CDR3 covers 15 residues. Trimming took 3 bases from V and 2 from J; bases not matched to a gene: 4. Germline V lookup: CDR1 WNHNN, CDR2 SYGVQD (reference sequence). The CDR3 DNA is TGCGCCAGCAGTGACGAGCGGGGGTCCACAGATACGCAGTATTTT. It specifies CASSDERGSTDTQYF.

The J gene is TRBJ2-7, the V gene TRBV4-1; D not resolved. CDR1 MGHRA and CDR2 YSYEKL come from the germline V gene. The CDR3 has 14 residues. V lost 0 bases to trimming and J lost 2 bases, with 8 bases between them. CDR3 amino acids: CASSQDLRTYEQYF. CDR3 bases: TGCGCCAGCAGCCAAGACTTGCGAACCTACGAGCAGTACTTC.

This chain's CDR3 is CASSWGSGGPQETQYF. As DNA, the CDR3 is TGCGCCAGCAGCTGGGGGAGCGGGGGGCCACAAGAGACCCAGTACTTC. The J gene is TRBJ2-5, the V gene TRBV5-1; TRBD2 agrees at 9 bases. This CDR3 region has 16 residues. J was trimmed by 2 bases and V by 3 bases; bases with no gene match: 8. Per germline, CDR1 SGHRS and CDR2 YFSETQ.

The CDR3 protein is CASSITPPETQYF. Here the CDR3 DNA reads TGTGCCAGTAGTATAACTCCTCCGGAGACGCAGTATTTT. This chain connects TRBV19 to TRBJ2-3; no clear D. Trimming took 2 bases from V and 9 from J, leaving 12 bases between them. Germline lookup yields CDR1 LNHDA and CDR2 SQIVND (reference sequence). The CDR3 sequence is 13 residues long.

The chain is built from TRBV27 and TRBJ2-2; 8 bases agree with TRBD1. The CDR3 runs 13 residues. V shed 10 bases and J 5 bases; nucleotides not matched to a gene: 6. CDR1 is MNHEY and CDR2 is SMNVEV in the germline V gene (reference sequence). For the CDR3, the DNA is TGTGCCAACCCCCAGGGGGCGACCGGGGAGCTGTTTTTT. It translates to CANPQGATGELFF.

The chain uses TRBV9 and TRBJ2-1; TRBD2 is a possible D gene (5 bases). The V gene lost 0 bases and the J gene lost 3 bases, with 10 bases spanning the gap. The CDR3 runs to 15 residues. Germline CDR1 and CDR2: SGDLS and YYNGEE. CDR3 DNA sequence: TGTGCCAGCAGCGTAGTCGGAGGACTCTACAATGAGCAGTTCTTC. Translation: CASSVVGGLYNEQFF.

V usage is TRBV11-3 and J usage is TRBJ2-1, with D possibly matching TRBD2 (6 bases). Per the germline V gene, CDR1 is SGHNT and CDR2 is YENEEA. V was trimmed by 4 bases and J by 7 bases, leaving 14 bases between them. The CDR3 extends over 14 amino acids. The CDR3 is CASSSVMAGNEQFF. The CDR3 coding sequence is TGTGCCAGCAGCTCCGTAATGGCGGGGAATGAGCAGTTCTTC.

The chain is built from TRBV28 and TRBJ2-7, with 8 bases identical to TRBD1. Germline V gene sequence: CDR1 MDHEN, CDR2 SYDVKM. The CDR3 is 13 amino acids. The trim removed 10 bases at V and 3 bases at J, leaving 8 bases unmatched. Here the CDR3 reads CATARTGIYEQYF. The CDR3 nucleotides read TGTGCCACCGCCCGGACAGGGATCTACGAGCAGTACTTC.

V usage is TRBV11-2 and J usage is TRBJ1-1; no clear D. This CDR3 is 12 amino acids long. V lost 6 bases and J 11 bases, leaving 16 bases between the germline ends. CDR1 SGHAT and CDR2 FQNNGV come from the germline V gene. The CDR3 here is CASSRGGVYAFF. CDR3 coding DNA: TGTGCCAGCAGTCGCGGAGGTGTGTATGCTTTCTTT.

V is TRBV7-9 and J is TRBJ2-2, with TRBD1 identical over 8 bases. Germline trimming cut 6 bases from V and 1 base from J; bases unmatched to any gene: 4. This CDR3 contains 15 residues. CDR1 SEHNR and CDR2 FQNEAQ come from the germline V gene (reference sequence). The CDR3 loop is CASRNGQGNTGELFF. The CDR3 nucleotides are TGTGCCAGCAGAAACGGACAGGGGAACACCGGGGAGCTGTTTTTT.

The rearrangement uses TRBV6-5 and TRBJ1-1; perhaps TRBD1 as D (5 bases). Trimming shortened V by 7 bases and J by 4 bases, and 10 bases separated the two germline ends. Germline V gene sequence: CDR1 MNHEY, CDR2 SVGAGI. CDR3 length: 12 residues. Here the CDR3 reads CASKAGPTEAFF. CDR3 bases: TGTGCCAGCAAGGCGGGGCCCACTGAAGCTTTCTTT.

The chain uses TRBV27 and TRBJ2-7; 7 nucleotides line up with TRBD2. The CDR3 is 14 amino acids. Germline-derived CDR1 and CDR2 are MNHEY and SMNVEV (reference sequence). Germline trimming cut 7 bases from V and 5 bases from J; bases unmatched to any gene: 11. CDR3 DNA: TGTGCCAGCAAAATTAGCGGGCTCAGCGACGAGCAGTACTTC. Translated: CASKISGLSDEQYF.

V usage is TRBV7-9 and J usage is TRBJ2-3; 12 nucleotides match TRBD2. This CDR3 contains 19 residues. Per germline, CDR1 SEHNR and CDR2 FQNEAQ (reference sequence). Unmatched junction bases numbered 13, after V lost 2 bases and J lost 4 bases. The CDR3 nucleotides are TGTGCCAGCAGCTTACCTGGGGCTAGCGGGAGGGCCAGGTCAGATACGCAGTATTTT. Translation: CASSLPGASGRARSDTQYF.

The chain recombines TRBV19 with TRBJ2-3, with 13 positions matching TRBD2. The ends lost 5 bases at V and 2 bases at J; junction bases unmatched: 7. This CDR3 region has 17 residues. Germline lookup yields CDR1 LNHDA and CDR2 SQIVND (reference sequence). The CDR3 DNA reads TGTGCCAGTAGTCCAACTAGCGGGGGGGCCTCCACAGATACGCAGTATTTT. As protein: CASSPTSGGASTDTQYF.

This clone was seen only once. The chain has TRBV4-2 and TRBJ1-1, with D tentatively TRBD1 (6 bases). Germline V lookup: CDR1 LGHNA, CDR2 YNFKEQ. CDR3 length: 14 residues. V lost 4 bases to trimming and J lost 1 base, with 10 bases between them. CDR3: CASSREQGNTEAFF. DNA of the CDR3: TGTGCCAGCAGCCGAGAACAGGGGAACACTGAAGCTTTCTTT.

This chain joins TRBV3-1 (or the pseudogene TRBV3-2) and TRBJ2-5; TRBD2 might be the D (5 bases). V was cut by 1 base and J by 5 bases, with 26 bases left in between. Germline CDR1 LGHDT, CDR2 YNNKEL (reference sequence). The CDR3 has 19 amino acids. The CDR3, as DNA: TGTGCCAGCAGCCAAGTTTCGGGCGTCGGGCGACCTCGCGGGGAGACCCAGTACTTC. Amino acids: CASSQVSGVGRPRGETQYF.

This clone appeared a few times. The chain carries TRBV19 and TRBJ2-7; 12 nucleotides align to TRBD2. V lost 5 bases to trimming and J lost 5 bases; unmatched junction nucleotides: 10. The CDR3 runs 16 residues. In germline, CDR1 is LNHDA, CDR2 SQIVND (reference sequence). The CDR3 spells CASSPGLAGRRNEQYF. CDR3 sequence (DNA): TGTGCCAGTAGTCCCGGACTAGCGGGAAGACGGAACGAGCAGTACTTC.

This chain links TRBV3-1 (or the pseudogene TRBV3-2) with TRBJ1-5; TRBD1 matches at 7 bases. CDR1 LGHDT and CDR2 YNNKEL come from the germline V gene (reference sequence). The CDR3 covers 15 residues. J lost 3 bases, V lost 1 base, and 3 bases had no gene match. The CDR3 region has the DNA TGTGCCAGCAGCCAAGTTAGGGGGCCCAATCAGCCCCAGCATTTT. Translated, it gives CASSQVRGPNQPQHF.

The chain links TRBV28 to TRBJ1-5; the D is unclear. The CDR3 runs to 16 residues. The V and J ends lost 6 bases and 6 bases respectively, with 21 bases between them. CDR1 is MDHEN and CDR2 is SYDVKM in the germline V gene. The CDR3 protein is CASSPPIPRLGQPQHF. The CDR3, as DNA: TGTGCCAGCAGCCCCCCGATCCCGCGGTTAGGTCAGCCCCAGCATTTT.

This chain joins TRBV10-3 and TRBJ2-6; TRBD2 aligns across 7 bases. V lost 7 bases, J lost 4 bases, and 7 bases stayed unmatched. This CDR3 has 15 residues. Germline CDR1 reads ENHRY; CDR2 reads SYGVKD. CDR3 nucleotides: TGTGCCATCAAGAGCGGGGCCGGGGGGGCCAACGTCCTGACTTTC. Amino acid sequence: CAIKSGAGGANVLTF.

This chain links TRBV6-5 with TRBJ1-5; D remains unclear. CDR3 size: 14 residues. The V gene lost 6 bases and the J gene lost 0 bases, with 9 bases spanning the gap. Per germline, CDR1 MNHEY and CDR2 SVGAGI. The CDR3 DNA sequence: TGTGCCAGCAGGGGCGATGGTAGCAATCAGCCCCAGCATTTT. Translating it yields CASRGDGSNQPQHF.

The J gene is TRBJ1-4, the V gene TRBV18; 7 bases fit TRBD1. Unmatched junction bases numbered 10, after V lost 3 bases and J lost 15 bases. CDR3 length equals 13 residues. Germline V gives CDR1 KGHSH, CDR2 LQKENI. The CDR3 DNA sequence: TGTGCCAGCTCACCCAATGGACAGGACGGTTTGTTTTTT. It yields the protein CASSPNGQDGLFF. The whole variable domain, filled in from reference TRBV18 and TRBJ1-4, reads NAGVMQNPRHLVRRRGQEARLRCSPMKGHSHVYWYRQLPEEGLKFMVYLQKENIIDESGMPKERFSAEFPKEGPSILRIQQVVRGDSAAYFCASSPNGQDGLFFGSGTQLSVL.

This chain connects TRBV5-1 to TRBJ2-7; maybe TRBD1 (6 bases). CDR3 size: 13 residues. V was trimmed by 5 bases and J by 4 bases, leaving 13 bases between them. Per germline, CDR1 SGHRS and CDR2 YFSETQ. The CDR3 region is CASRIGGGYEQYF. CDR3 DNA: TGCGCCAGCAGGATAGGGGGTGGTTACGAGCAGTACTTC.

The V call is TRBV29-1, the J call TRBJ1-1; maybe TRBD1 (5 bases). The CDR3 is 13 amino acids. CDR1 SQVTM and CDR2 ANQGSEA come from the germline V gene. CDR3 DNA sequence: TGCACCGCCCGGAGGGGAGGAGACACTGAAGCTTTCTTT. Its protein product is CTARRGGDTEAFF.

The genes are TRBV27 and TRBJ2-1; possible D gene TRBD2, 6 bases. There are 15 residues in the CDR3. Germline CDR1 reads MNHEY; CDR2 reads SMNVEV (reference sequence). V gave up 5 bases and J gave up 0 bases, with 11 bases separating them. The DNA for the CDR3 is TGTGCCAGCAGTCGGGACTGGACCTCCTACAATGAGCAGTTCTTC. Translation gives CASSRDWTSYNEQFF.